The text below deals with one T cell receptor beta chain. Its antigen remains unknown. Generated by immunoSEQ multiplex PCR, the TCRdb table keeps only in-frame clones and is missing some. The table shows around 170,000 clones, with approximately 90% occurring only once. The entry originates in a study of Ad26.COV2.S vaccination and SARS-CoV-2 variants. Points from the study as a whole: Vaccine recipients posted higher spike-specific TCR breadth than their placebo counterparts.

Deletions cut 1 base from V and 2 bases from J, with 13 bases between. Germline lookup yields CDR1 LGHDT and CDR2 YNNKEL (reference sequence). The CDR3 contains 16 residues. V and J are TRBV3-1 (or the pseudogene TRBV3-2) and TRBJ2-3, with D unresolved. The sequenced sample was peripheral blood, obtained after recovery from COVID-19. The source of this sequence is a human donor who had recovered from COVID-19. The CDR3 DNA reads as TGTGCCAGCAGCCAAGGTTCCGACGGACCCACAGATACGCAGTATTTT. The encoded protein is CASSQGSDGPTDTQYF.